This paragraph reports one T cell receptor beta chain. Its antigen is not identified. With iRepertoire HTBI primers and Arm-PCR of CDR3 regions, TCR beta libraries were built. One entry per CDR3 protein results from TCRdb running MiXCR on the multiplex PCR reads. The sample includes 200,000 to 250,000 distinct CDR3 sequences, 20% to 25% of them seen just once. Specified time point: newly diagnosed GD, antithyroid drugs for less than 3 months. The TCR library was made from RNA that had been extracted from PBMCs in TRIzol. The junction had 17 bases not matched to a gene; V was cut back by 4 bases and J by 18 bases. This CDR3 region has 15 residues. Germline V gene data show CDR1 as MGHRA and CDR2 as YSYEKL. This entry is derived from a study of regulatory T cells in long-lasting Graves disease. Study-level results: What was studied was peripheral blood only, and not thyroid tissue.

The J gene is TRBJ1-6, the V gene TRBV4-1; the match to TRBD1 covers 8 bases. Sequencing was performed on peripheral blood mononuclear cells (PBMCs), taken at new diagnosis, from a patient treated with antithyroid drugs. The clonotype originates from a female donor with Graves disease. DNA of the CDR3: TGCGCCAGCAGCCTATCGAGGCAGGACAGGGTCCGATCCCACTTT. Its translation is CASSLSRQDRVRSHF.